The 2 T cell receptor beta chains in this list originate from one sample, sequenced in a study of shared clonotypes between healthy human individuals. Data came from immunoSEQ multiplex PCR; TCRdb stores just in-frame clones and leaves some out. This sample yields approximately 700,000 clones, of which roughly 73% are seen a single time; around 2% belongs to the top ten. The sample taken for sequencing was memory CD4+ T cells sorted from blood. Subset defined: CD45RA-negative fraction. The receptors derive from a woman aged 30 to 39 in good health.

V gene TRBV29-1 combines with J gene TRBJ1-2; a weak D match, TRBD1 (5 bases). The ends were cut back, 4 bases at V and 2 bases at J, with 8 bases in the middle. Germline values: CDR1 SQVTM, CDR2 ANQGSEA. This CDR3 is 12 amino acids long. Here the CDR3 DNA reads TGCAGCGTTGGAGACAGCAACTATGGCTACACCTTC. Protein product: CSVGDSNYGYTF.

The gene calls are TRBV28 and TRBJ2-7; 7 nucleotides line up with TRBD2. Unmatched junction bases numbered 11, after V lost 2 bases and J lost 1 base. This CDR3 has 17 amino acids. Germline V gene data show CDR1 as MDHEN and CDR2 as SYDVKM. CDR3 loop: CASSLKARGNTSYEQYF. DNA for the CDR3: TGTGCCAGCAGTTTAAAAGCGCGGGGGAACACTTCCTACGAGCAGTACTTC.